Below are 8 T cell receptor beta chains sequenced from a single sample in a study of T cells in Graves' hyperthyroidism and ophthalmopathy. Amplification of TCR beta CDR3 regions used RNA as the template. RT-PCR in the first round (using the HTBI primer set) targeted the TCR CDR3. MiXCR, run by TCRdb on the multiplex PCR reads, gives a single entry per CDR3 protein. This table has under 300,000 distinct CDR3 sequences, approximately 20% appearing once. The specimen sequenced was blood. These receptors all stem from a young man with Graves' ophthalmopathy.

This clonotype appeared many times. The V and J genes are TRBV20-1 and TRBJ1-5; TRBD1 aligns across 7 bases. There are 13 residues in the CDR3. Looked up from germline, CDR1 is DFQATT and CDR2 is SNEGSKA (reference sequence). Trimming cost V 6 bases and J 3 bases; bases outside gene matches: 5. CDR3 sequence (DNA): TGCAGTGCCGGACAGGATGTCAATCAGCCCCAGCATTTT. This encodes CSAGQDVNQPQHF.

The V call is TRBV30, the J call TRBJ2-7; TRBD2 agrees at 7 bases. This CDR3 has 19 amino acids. Per the germline V gene, CDR1 is GTSNPN and CDR2 is SVGIG (reference sequence). J was trimmed by 4 bases and V by 8 bases; bases with no gene match: 29. The CDR3 here is CARMLHPVPFSAGEYEQYF. CDR3 nucleotides: TGTGCCCGGATGCTCCATCCAGTGCCATTCTCGGCGGGAGAGTACGAGCAGTACTTC.

In DNA form, the CDR3 reads TGTGCCACCAGCAAAACAGGGGAGCTCGGCTACGAGCAGTACTTC. It specifies CATSKTGELGYEQYF. The V gene is TRBV15, the J gene TRBJ2-7; 7 bases align to TRBD1. V was pared by 4 bases and J by 3 bases, with 9 bases of the junction left unmatched. The V gene's germline CDR1 is LNHNV and CDR2 YYDKDF (reference sequence). CDR3 size: 15 residues.

V usage is TRBV9 and J usage is TRBJ1-2; TRBD1 matches 7 bases. With 4 bases clipped from V and 6 bases from J, the junction kept 9 bases outside the gene matches. Per germline, CDR1 SGDLS and CDR2 YYNGEE. This CDR3 comprises 14 residues. Here the CDR3 reads CASSKRQGGDGYTF. The CDR3 DNA reads TGTGCCAGCAGCAAGCGACAGGGCGGGGATGGCTACACCTTC.

The chain couples TRBV11-1 to TRBJ2-3; perhaps TRBD2 as D (5 bases). The CDR3 length is 10 residues. V lost 8 bases and J 6 bases, leaving 6 bases between the germline ends. Germline-derived CDR1 and CDR2 are SGHAT and FQDESV (reference sequence). The CDR3 bases are TGTGCCAGCTCTAGCGATACGCAGTATTTT. Residues: CASSSDTQYF.

Comment on this clonotype: A much larger clone differs from this one at a single base, so this may be a read error. This sequence joins TRBV14 and TRBJ1-2; D ambiguous. Per the germline V gene, CDR1 is SGHDN and CDR2 is FVKESK. CDR3 length equals 15 residues. CDR3 region: CASSPEGNPNYGYAF. CDR3 in DNA: TGTGCCAGCAGCCCCGAGGGAAACCCTAACTATGGCTACGCCTTC.

The rearrangement links TRBV7-3 to TRBJ1-3; D is possibly TRBD1 (5 bases). The CDR3 runs to 13 residues. V was clipped by 5 bases and J by 2 bases, with 7 bases between them. CDR1 SGHTA and CDR2 FQGTGA come from the germline V gene. In nucleotides, the CDR3 is TGTGCCAGCAGCCTACAGGCTGGAAACACCATATATTTT. Protein: CASSLQAGNTIYF.

V is TRBV2 and J is TRBJ1-4; D is ambiguous. Germline V lookup: CDR1 SNHLY, CDR2 FYNNEI. The length of the CDR3 is 16 residues. Between the trimmed V and J ends, which lost 5 bases and 0 bases, there was a span of 13 bases. DNA of the CDR3: TGTGCCAGCAGTCTCGCCCTACTCTCAACTAATGAAAAACTGTTTTTT. Translating it yields CASSLALLSTNEKLFF.